This T cell receptor (beta chain) was captured by sequencing in a study of blood T cell repertoires in COVID-19. Whole-study context: COVID-19 samples, acute and convalescent, were from the United States, Italy and Spain. Sources were T cells, B-cell-depleted T cells, or PBMCs; the material itself was cDNA or gDNA.

Germline assignment: CDR1 SGHNT and CDR2 YENEEA. This CDR3 contains 13 residues. Trimming left V 5 bases short and J 6 bases short, with 14 bases between. Authors' processing steps: Cell counts per sample came from amplifying reference gene primers. Using immunoSEQ multiplex PCR, the repertoire was profiled, and TCRdb retains in-frame clones only, with some absent. Clone size and V and J calls were adopted from that table, with D and trimming inferred from the DNA. The data show approximately 130,000 clones, with about 77% seen just once and about 18% held by the top ten. The receptor's source is a man at least 80 years old with acute or convalescent COVID-19. Sample: peripheral blood. This chain connects TRBV11-3 to TRBJ2-7, with D possibly TRBD1 on 6 matching bases. CDR3 DNA: TGTGCCAGCAGCCAGGGACATCGGCTCGAGCAGTACTTC. It specifies CASSQGHRLEQYF.